A selection of T cell receptor beta chains follows, all from one sample in a study of CD8 T cells in ankylosing spondylitis. TCRdb reprocessed the 5' RACE reads via MiXCR and lists one record per CDR3 protein. The sample carries about 120,000 distinct CDR3 sequences, about an eighth recorded once. Input material: blood, either unsorted or a sorted T cell fraction (not recorded which). The receptors shown here come from a female donor with ankylosing spondylitis or in good health (not recorded which). Each CDR3 is given with its conserved first and last residue. Each record gives: clone size, D gene, J gene, CDR3 length, V gene, CDR3 DNA, CDR3 protein. The D gene is left open where the match is weak. Clone size is given for some rows only: seen once, a few or many times, or a class if the clone is expanded.

many | TRBD1 | TRBJ2-3 | 15 | TRBV7-9 | TGTGCCAGCAGCGTCCCCGGGACAGGGGGGATTACGCAGTATTTT | CASSVPGTGGITQYF
. | TRBD1 | TRBJ1-6 | 16 | TRBV4-1 | TGCGCCAGCAGCGACAGGGGACGGTCCTATAATTCACCCCTCCACTTT | CASSDRGRSYNSPLHF
many | TRBD1 | TRBJ2-7 | 12 | TRBV12-3/TRBV12-4 | TGTGCCAGCAGTTTTACAGGGGCCGAGCAGTACTTC | CASSFTGAEQYF
many | . | TRBJ2-6 | 16 | TRBV12-3/TRBV12-4 | TGTGCCAGCAGTCCGCCAAAGAGCTCTGGGGCCAACGTCCTGACTTTC | CASSPPKSSGANVLTF
few | TRBD2 | TRBJ2-1 | 16 | TRBV28 | TGTGCCAGCAGATCAAGCGGGGGGGCCTCCTACAATGAGCAGTTCTTC | CASRSSGGASYNEQFF
few | . | TRBJ2-2 | 13 | TRBV12-3/TRBV12-4 | TGTGCCAGCAGTTTCGGGGGACTCGGGGAGCTGTTTTTT | CASSFGGLGELFF
few | TRBD2 | TRBJ2-3 | 15 | TRBV10-3 | TGTGCCATCAAGCCGGGACTAGCAGGCACAGATACGCAGTATTTT | CAIKPGLAGTDTQYF
. | TRBD2 | TRBJ2-6 | 18 | TRBV5-1 | TGCGCCAGCAGCCCGACTAGCGGGGCCTTCTCTGAGGCCAACGTCCTGACTTTC | CASSPTSGAFSEANVLTF
many | . | TRBJ2-5 | 14 | TRBV2 | TGTGCCAGCAGTGGACTAGTTGGTGAAGAGACCCAGTACTTC | CASSGLVGEETQYF
. | TRBD2 | TRBJ2-7 | 14 | TRBV20-1 | TGCAGTGCTAGGGTTAGCGGGGGCACCTACGAGCAGTACTTC | CSARVSGGTYEQYF
few | . | TRBJ2-7 | 14 | TRBV5-1 | TGCGCCAGCAGCACGTCGGGAAGGGCCTACGAGCAGTACTTC | CASSTSGRAYEQYF
. | TRBD1 | TRBJ2-1 | 14 | TRBV27 | TGTGCCAGCAGTTTAGGGCAGGGGGCATTTGAGCAGTTCTTC | CASSLGQGAFEQFF
. | . | TRBJ2-7 | 14 | TRBV27 | TGTGCCAGCAGTTTTAAGGACGCTAACTACGAGCAGTACTTC | CASSFKDANYEQYF
few | . | TRBJ1-2 | 14 | TRBV12-3/TRBV12-4 | TGTGCCAGCAGTTTAGTACCGGACAACTATGGCTACACCTTC | CASSLVPDNYGYTF
many | . | TRBJ2-4 | 13 | TRBV18 | TGTGCCAGCTCACCCAGCGCCAAAAACATTCAGTACTTC | CASSPSAKNIQYF
. | . | TRBJ2-7 | 12 | TRBV3-1 | TGTGCCAGCAGCCAAGACGGCGACGAGCAGTACTTC | CASSQDGDEQYF
. | . | TRBJ2-3 | 14 | TRBV27 | TGTGCCAGCAGTTCCCGTCGGGGCGCAGATACGCAGTATTTT | CASSSRRGADTQYF
many | . | TRBJ2-7 | 16 | TRBV6-5 | TGTGCCAGCAGTTCCTTTGGCGGCTCGACTTCTAAGGAGCAGTACTTC | CASSSFGGSTSKEQYF
. | . | TRBJ2-3 | 12 | TRBV7-9 | TGTGCCAGCAGCTCCCTCGCAGATACGCAGTATTTT | CASSSLADTQYF
many | TRBD2 | TRBJ2-1 | 15 | TRBV7-2 | TGTGCCAGCACCCCCAGGGAGGGCGCGGGGGGGGTGCAGTTCTTC | CASTPREGAGGVQFF
. | . | TRBJ2-3 | 13 | TRBV12-5 | TGTGCTAGTGGTTCGTCAGGGGCAGATACGCAGTATTTT | CASGSSGADTQYF
many | . | TRBJ2-2 | 15 | TRBV11-1 | TGTGCCAGCAGCAAATTTGCCGGGACTACCGGGGAGCTGTTTTTT | CASSKFAGTTGELFF
many | TRBD1 | TRBJ2-3 | 13 | TRBV5-1 | TGCGCCAGCAGCCTGACAGGGGCGGATACGCAGTATTTT | CASSLTGADTQYF
few | TRBD1 | TRBJ2-1 | 13 | TRBV29-1 | TGCAGCGACCGGGACAGCTCCTACAATGAGCAGTTCTTC | CSDRDSSYNEQFF
. | TRBD1 | TRBJ2-3 | 13 | TRBV19 | TGTGCCACTTCGACAGGGGAATCAGATACGCAGTATTTT | CATSTGESDTQYF
. | TRBD2 | TRBJ2-1 | 19 | TRBV12-3/TRBV12-4 | TGTGCCTGCTGTTTCGTAAGTGGTTGGCGGGAGCGTTCCTACAATGAGCAGTTCTTC | CACCFVSGWRERSYNEQFF
many | . | TRBJ2-1 | 13 | TRBV5-1 | TGCGCCAGCAGCTTGGGCACCTACAATGAGCAGTTCTTC | CASSLGTYNEQFF
few | . | TRBJ2-3 | 11 | TRBV7-2 | TGTGCCAGCAGCCAGGGAGGACGGTCGTATTTT | CASSQGGRSYF
. | . | TRBJ1-2 | 19 | TRBV11-1 | TGTGCCAGCAGCTTAGCGGCCAAGGGGGTGGGGGGCTTGGACTATGGCTACACCTTC | CASSLAAKGVGGLDYGYTF
many | . | TRBJ2-3 | 13 | TRBV29-1 | TGCAGCGTTCGGGCAGGGGGGACAGATACGCAGTATTTT | CSVRAGGTDTQYF
many | TRBD1 | TRBJ2-2 | 15 | TRBV28 | TGTGCCAGCAGTTTAATCCAGGGGGCTACCGGGGAGCTGTTTTTT | CASSLIQGATGELFF
few | TRBD1 | TRBJ2-7 | 15 | TRBV5-1 | TGCGCCAGCATCCACACCGGGACAGGAGGCTACGAGCAGTACTTC | CASIHTGTGGYEQYF
few | TRBD2 | TRBJ2-1 | 15 | TRBV7-3 | TGTGCCAGCAGCGAGAGCGGGAGGGGGGTGGATGAGCAGTTCTTC | CASSESGRGVDEQFF
. | . | TRBJ1-2 | 14 | TRBV5-1 | TGCGCCAGCAGCCTAACCGGTGGGGTGGGCGGCTACACCTTC | CASSLTGGVGGYTF
few | . | TRBJ2-5 | 16 | TRBV4-2 | TGTGCCAGCAGCCAAGATGTGGGGGGTGTCCAAGAGACCCAGTACTTC | CASSQDVGGVQETQYF
many | TRBD1 | TRBJ2-1 | 14 | TRBV29-1 | TGCAGCGTAGGACAGGGGGCTTTGGACAATGAGCAGTTCTTC | CSVGQGALDNEQFF
many | . | TRBJ2-7 | 10 | TRBV29-1 | TGCAGCGCCGGGACCTACGAGCAGTACTTC | CSAGTYEQYF
many | . | TRBJ2-3 | 14 | TRBV6-1 | TGTGCCAGCAAGCAAGGTCCGGGTGCAGATACGCAGTATTTT | CASKQGPGADTQYF
many | . | TRBJ1-4 | 15 | TRBV12-3/TRBV12-4 | TGTGCCAGCAGTTTGTTGGGGGGCTACAATGAAAAACTGTTTTTT | CASSLLGGYNEKLFF
many | TRBD2 | TRBJ2-2 | 17 | TRBV7-9 | TGTGCCAGCAGCGGCCGGACTAGCGGGGGTAACACCGGGGAGCTGTTTTTT | CASSGRTSGGNTGELFF
. | . | TRBJ2-3 | 14 | TRBV7-2 | TGTGCCAGCAGCACGGGACGCTCGGCAGATACGCAGTATTTT | CASSTGRSADTQYF
. | . | TRBJ2-1 | 12 | TRBV30 | TGTGCCTGGAGTGTAGAAGGGGGGGGGCAGTTCTTC | CAWSVEGGGQFF